This T cell receptor (beta chain) was found in a study of T cells in Graves' hyperthyroidism and ophthalmopathy. The investigators amplified TCR beta CDR3 regions from RNA transcripts. During a first-round RT-PCR of the TCR CDR3, the HTBI primer set was used. TCRdb itself ran the multiplex PCR reads through MiXCR, one entry per CDR3 protein. Found here are about 350,000 distinct CDR3 sequences, 18% of them singletons; the top ten hold roughly 15%. In regard to this clonotype: Its antigen is as yet unknown.

The study's findings and limits: Also found in blood were most expanded thyroid clonotypes above 0.001. Ophthalmopathy, as predicted by the model, came a median about seven months after the prediction.

The CDR3 has 12 residues. V dropped 8 bases and J dropped 5 bases, with 12 bases sitting between them. Germline-derived CDR1 and CDR2 are MDHEN and SYDVKM. In the ophthalmopathy cohort, Clinical Activity Score was at least 3, NOSPECS grade at least 4, and duration under 3 months. The PBMCs were taken from approximately 11 ml of fresh peripheral blood. The sample taken for sequencing was blood. The chain carries TRBV28 and TRBJ2-5, with D maybe TRBD2 (6 bases). The sequence derives from a middle-aged woman with Graves' ophthalmopathy. The CDR3 coding sequence is TGTGCCAGCGGGGGGACCGGGGAGACCCAGTACTTC. Translating it yields CASGGTGETQYF.